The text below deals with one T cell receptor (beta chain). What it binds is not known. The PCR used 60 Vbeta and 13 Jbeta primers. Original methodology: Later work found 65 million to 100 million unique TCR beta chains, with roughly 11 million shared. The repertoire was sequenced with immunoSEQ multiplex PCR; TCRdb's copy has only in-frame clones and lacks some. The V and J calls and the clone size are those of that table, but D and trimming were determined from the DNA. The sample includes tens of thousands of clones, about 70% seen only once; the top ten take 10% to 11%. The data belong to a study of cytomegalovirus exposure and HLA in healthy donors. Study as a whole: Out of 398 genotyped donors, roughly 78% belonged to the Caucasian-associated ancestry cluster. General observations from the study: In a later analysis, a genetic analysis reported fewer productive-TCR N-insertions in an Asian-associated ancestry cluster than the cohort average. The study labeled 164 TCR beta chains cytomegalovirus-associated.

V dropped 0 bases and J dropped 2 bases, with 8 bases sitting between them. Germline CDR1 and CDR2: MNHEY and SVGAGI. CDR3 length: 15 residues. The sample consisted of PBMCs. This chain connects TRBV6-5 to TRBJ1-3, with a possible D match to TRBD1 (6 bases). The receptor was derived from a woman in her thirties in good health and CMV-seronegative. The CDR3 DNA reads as TGTGCCAGCAGTTACTCTCGGACAGCTGGAAACACCATATATTTT. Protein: CASSYSRTAGNTIYF.